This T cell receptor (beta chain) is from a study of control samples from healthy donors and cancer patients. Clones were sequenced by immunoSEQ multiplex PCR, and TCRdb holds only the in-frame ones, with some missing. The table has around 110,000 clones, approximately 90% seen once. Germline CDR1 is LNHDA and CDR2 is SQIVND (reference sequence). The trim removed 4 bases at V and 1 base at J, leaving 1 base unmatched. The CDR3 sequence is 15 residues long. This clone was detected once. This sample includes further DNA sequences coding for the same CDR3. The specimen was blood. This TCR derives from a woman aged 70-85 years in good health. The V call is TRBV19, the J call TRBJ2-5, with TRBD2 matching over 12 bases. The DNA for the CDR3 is TGTGCCAGTAGTACACTAGCGGGGGGCCAAGAGACCCAGTACTTC. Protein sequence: CASSTLAGGQETQYF.